This TCR beta chain comes out of a study of control samples from healthy donors and cancer patients. This table comes from immunoSEQ multiplex PCR, and its TCRdb copy is limited to in-frame clones, with some not included. The repertoire has approximately 20,000 clones, roughly 86% of them found once; the top ten carry roughly 10%. Germline CDR1 LGHNA, CDR2 YSLEER. The CDR3 has 14 residues. The ends lost 2 bases at V and 5 bases at J; junction bases unmatched: 5. The receptor was derived from a woman between 70 and 85 years old with colorectal cancer. The chain links TRBV4-3 to TRBJ1-2, with TRBD1 identical over 7 bases. Sequenced: PBMCs. The CDR3 here is CASSQRDSPYGYTF. The CDR3 DNA reads TGCGCCAGCAGCCAACGGGACAGCCCTTATGGCTACACCTTC.